This TCR beta chain was sequenced during a study of T cell responses to AZD1222 COVID-19 vaccine. TCRdb keeps only in-frame clones here, not all; method: immunoSEQ multiplex PCR. The table includes some 150,000 clones, about 93% detected once. Findings of the study overall: Just a handful of AZD1222 recipients were seropositive at baseline. Along spike, vaccine-associated CD4 TCRs were found throughout, with dominance at 160-218 and 743-854. Repertoire collection took place solely once the T cell response had peaked.

This CDR3 region has 14 residues. Trimming took off 6 bases at V and 8 bases at J, with 17 bases between the two ends. Germline V gene sequence: CDR1 LNHDA, CDR2 SQIVND (reference sequence). The count of this clone is one. Its specificity is unknown. This TCR was sampled from an adult in good health. This material consisted of peripheral blood, taken on day 0 of AZD1222 vaccination. V gene TRBV19 combines with J gene TRBJ2-1; unclear D gene. The CDR3 loop reads CASSPLGSLHEQFF. As DNA, the CDR3 is TGTGCCAGTAGCCCCCTGGGGTCCCTCCATGAGCAGTTCTTC.